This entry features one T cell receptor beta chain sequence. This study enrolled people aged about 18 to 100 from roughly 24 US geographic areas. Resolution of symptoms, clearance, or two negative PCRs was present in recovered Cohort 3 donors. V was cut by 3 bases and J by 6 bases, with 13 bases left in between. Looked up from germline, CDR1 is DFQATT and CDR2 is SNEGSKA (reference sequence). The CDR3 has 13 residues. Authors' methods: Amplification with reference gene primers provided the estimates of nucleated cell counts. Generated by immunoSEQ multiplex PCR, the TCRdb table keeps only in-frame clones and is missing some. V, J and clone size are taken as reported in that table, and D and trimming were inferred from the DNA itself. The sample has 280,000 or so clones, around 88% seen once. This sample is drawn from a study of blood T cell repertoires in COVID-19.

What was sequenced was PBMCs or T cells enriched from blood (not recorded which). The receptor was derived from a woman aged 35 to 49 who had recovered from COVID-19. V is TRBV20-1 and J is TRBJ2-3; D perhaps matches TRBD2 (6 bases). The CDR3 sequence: CSASGWAGDTQYF. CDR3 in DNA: TGCAGTGCTAGTGGGTGGGCGGGGGATACGCAGTATTTT.